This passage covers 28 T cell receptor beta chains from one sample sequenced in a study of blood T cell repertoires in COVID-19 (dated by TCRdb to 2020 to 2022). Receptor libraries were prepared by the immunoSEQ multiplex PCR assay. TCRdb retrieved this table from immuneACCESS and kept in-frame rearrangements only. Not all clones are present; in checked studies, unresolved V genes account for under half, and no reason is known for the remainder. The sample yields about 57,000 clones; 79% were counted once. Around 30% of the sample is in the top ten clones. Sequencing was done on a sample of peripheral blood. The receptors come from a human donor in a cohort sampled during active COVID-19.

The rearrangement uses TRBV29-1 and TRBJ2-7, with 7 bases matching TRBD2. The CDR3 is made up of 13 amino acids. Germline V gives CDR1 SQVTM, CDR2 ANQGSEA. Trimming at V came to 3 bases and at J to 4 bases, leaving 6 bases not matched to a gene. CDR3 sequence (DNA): TGCAGCGTTGAGGGCGGGGGTCCGTACGAGCAGTACTTC. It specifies CSVEGGGPYEQYF.

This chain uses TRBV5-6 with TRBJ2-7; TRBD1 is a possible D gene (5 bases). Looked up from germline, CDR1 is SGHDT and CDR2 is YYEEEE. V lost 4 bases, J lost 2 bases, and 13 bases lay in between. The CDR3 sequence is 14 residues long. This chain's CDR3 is CASSHGALPYEQYF. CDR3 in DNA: TGTGCCAGCAGCCATGGGGCGTTACCCTACGAGCAGTACTTC.

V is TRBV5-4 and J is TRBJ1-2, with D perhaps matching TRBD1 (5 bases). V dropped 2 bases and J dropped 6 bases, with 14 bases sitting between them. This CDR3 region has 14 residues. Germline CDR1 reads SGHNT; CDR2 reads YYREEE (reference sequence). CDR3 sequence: CASSLRRRVDGYTF. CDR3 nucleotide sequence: TGTGCCAGCAGCTTACGCCGCAGGGTGGATGGCTACACCTTC.

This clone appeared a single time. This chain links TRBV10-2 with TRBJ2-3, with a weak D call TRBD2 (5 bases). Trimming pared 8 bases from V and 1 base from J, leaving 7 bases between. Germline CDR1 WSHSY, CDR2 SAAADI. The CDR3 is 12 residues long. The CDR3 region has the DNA TGCGCCAGCCGGGAAGGCACAGATACGCAGTATTTT. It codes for CASREGTDTQYF.

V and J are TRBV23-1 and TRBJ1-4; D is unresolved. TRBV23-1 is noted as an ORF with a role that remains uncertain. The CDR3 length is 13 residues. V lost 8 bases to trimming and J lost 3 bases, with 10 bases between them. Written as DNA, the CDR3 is TGCGCCAGCCTCGGGTCTTCTAATGAAAAACTGTTTTTT. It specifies CASLGSSNEKLFF.

CDR3 residues: CASSLWRNPSYEQYF. Written as DNA, the CDR3 is TGTGCCAGCAGTCTGTGGCGGAATCCCTCCTACGAGCAGTACTTC. The gene calls are TRBV6-5 and TRBJ2-7, with unresolved D. The V and J ends lost 5 bases and 0 bases respectively, with 14 bases between them. The CDR3 is 15 residues long. The V gene's germline CDR1 is MNHEY and CDR2 SVGAGI.

The CDR3 DNA reads TGTGCCAGCAGTTTAGGAGTAGCGGGAGTGGAAAACACAGATACGCAGTATTTT. It encodes CASSLGVAGVENTDTQYF. The rearrangement joins TRBV27 to TRBJ2-3; 9 nucleotides match TRBD2. Trimming cost V 2 bases and J 2 bases; bases outside gene matches: 11. The CDR3 runs to 18 residues. Germline lookup yields CDR1 MNHEY and CDR2 SMNVEV (reference sequence).

In DNA, the CDR3 is TGTGCCAGCTCGTTGACCGGGACAGGGTATGGGGAGACCCAGTACTTC. Protein sequence: CASSLTGTGYGETQYF. The chain combines TRBV5-4 with TRBJ2-5; 9 bases are shared with TRBD1. Trimming at V came to 7 bases and at J to 5 bases, leaving 15 bases not matched to a gene. Germline V lookup: CDR1 SGHNT, CDR2 YYREEE (reference sequence). The CDR3 spans 16 residues.

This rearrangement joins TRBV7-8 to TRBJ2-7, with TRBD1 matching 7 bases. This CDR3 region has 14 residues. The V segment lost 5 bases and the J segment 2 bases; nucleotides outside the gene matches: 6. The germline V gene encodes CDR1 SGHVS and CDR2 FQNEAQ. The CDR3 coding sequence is TGTGCCAGCAGCCTAGGAGGACAGGCCTACGAGCAGTACTTC. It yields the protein CASSLGGQAYEQYF. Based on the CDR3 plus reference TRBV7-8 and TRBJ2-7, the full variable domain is GAGVSQSPRYKVAKRGQDVALRCDPISGHVSLFWYQQALGQGPEFLTYFQNEAQLDKSGLPSDRFFAERPEGSVSTLKIQRTQQEDSAVYLCASSLGGQAYEQYFGPGTRLTVT.

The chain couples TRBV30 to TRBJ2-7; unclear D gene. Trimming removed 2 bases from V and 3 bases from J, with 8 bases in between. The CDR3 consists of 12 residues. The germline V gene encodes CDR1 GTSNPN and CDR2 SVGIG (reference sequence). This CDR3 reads CAWSLDGYEQYF. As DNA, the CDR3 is TGTGCCTGGAGTCTAGACGGCTACGAGCAGTACTTC. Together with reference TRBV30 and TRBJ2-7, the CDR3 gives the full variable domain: SQTIHQWPATLVQPVGSPLSLECTVEGTSNPNLYWYRQAAGRGLQLLFYSVGIGQISSEVPQNLSASRPQDRQFILSSKKLLLSDSGFYLCAWSLDGYEQYFGPGTRLTVT.

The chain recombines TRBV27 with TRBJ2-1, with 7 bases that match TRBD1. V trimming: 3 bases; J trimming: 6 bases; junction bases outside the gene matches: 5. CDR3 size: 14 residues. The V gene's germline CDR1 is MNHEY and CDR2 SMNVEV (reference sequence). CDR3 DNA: TGTGCCAGCAGTTTTTTAGGACAGGCCAATGAGCAGTTCTTC. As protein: CASSFLGQANEQFF.

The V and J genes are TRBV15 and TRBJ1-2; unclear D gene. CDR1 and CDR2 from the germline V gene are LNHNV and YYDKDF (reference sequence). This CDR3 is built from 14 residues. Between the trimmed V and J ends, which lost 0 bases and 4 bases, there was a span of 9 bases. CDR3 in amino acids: CATSRDTELYGYTF. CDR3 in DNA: TGTGCCACCAGCAGAGATACGGAGCTCTATGGCTACACCTTC.

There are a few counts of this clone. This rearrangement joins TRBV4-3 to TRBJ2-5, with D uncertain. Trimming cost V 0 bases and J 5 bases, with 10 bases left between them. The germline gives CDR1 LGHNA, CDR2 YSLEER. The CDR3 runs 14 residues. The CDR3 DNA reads TGCGCCAGCAGCCAAGACCCCGGAGTGGAGACCCAGTACTTC. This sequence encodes CASSQDPGVETQYF.

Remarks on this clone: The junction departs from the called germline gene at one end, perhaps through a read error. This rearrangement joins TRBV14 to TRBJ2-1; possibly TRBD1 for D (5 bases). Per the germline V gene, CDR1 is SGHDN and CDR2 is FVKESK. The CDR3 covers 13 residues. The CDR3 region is CASNQGREKLLFF. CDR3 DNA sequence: TGTGCCAGCAACCAAGGCAGGGAAAAACTTCTGTTCTTC.

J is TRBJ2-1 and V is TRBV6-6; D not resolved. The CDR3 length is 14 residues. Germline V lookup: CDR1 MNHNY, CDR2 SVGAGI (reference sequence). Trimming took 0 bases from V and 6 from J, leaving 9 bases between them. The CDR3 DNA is TGTGCCAGCAGTTACTCGACCAGGTTCAATGAGCAGTTCTTC. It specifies CASSYSTRFNEQFF.

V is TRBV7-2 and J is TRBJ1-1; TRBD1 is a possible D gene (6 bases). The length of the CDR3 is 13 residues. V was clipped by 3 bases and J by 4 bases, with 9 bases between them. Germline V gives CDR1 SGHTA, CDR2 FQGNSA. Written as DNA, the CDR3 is TGTGCCAGCAGCTTCCGCAGGGGCACTGAAGCTTTCTTT. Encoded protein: CASSFRRGTEAFF.

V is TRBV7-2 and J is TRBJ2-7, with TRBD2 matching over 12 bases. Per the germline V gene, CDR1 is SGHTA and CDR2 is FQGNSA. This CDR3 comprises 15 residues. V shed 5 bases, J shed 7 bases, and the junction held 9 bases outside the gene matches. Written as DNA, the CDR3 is TGTGCCAGCAGCCACCGACTAGCGGGAGTTCAAGAGCAGTACTTC. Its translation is CASSHRLAGVQEQYF.

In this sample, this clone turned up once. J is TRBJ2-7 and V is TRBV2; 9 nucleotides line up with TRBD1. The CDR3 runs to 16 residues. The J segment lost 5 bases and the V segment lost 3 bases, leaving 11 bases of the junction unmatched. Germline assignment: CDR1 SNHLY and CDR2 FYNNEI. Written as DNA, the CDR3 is TGTGCCAGCAGTGATGTTGTGGGACAGGGTGGCCACGAGCAGTACTTC. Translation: CASSDVVGQGGHEQYF.

In nucleotides, the CDR3 is TGTGCCAGCAGCTTCCGAGAACAAGACAGGGCCACGCCCAGGAATGAGCAGTTCTTC. Translated: CASSFREQDRATPRNEQFF. This chain uses TRBV7-2 with TRBJ2-1; 7 bases fit TRBD1. This CDR3 comprises 19 residues. J lost 7 bases, V lost 3 bases, and 21 bases had no gene match. CDR1 SGHTA and CDR2 FQGNSA come from the germline V gene.

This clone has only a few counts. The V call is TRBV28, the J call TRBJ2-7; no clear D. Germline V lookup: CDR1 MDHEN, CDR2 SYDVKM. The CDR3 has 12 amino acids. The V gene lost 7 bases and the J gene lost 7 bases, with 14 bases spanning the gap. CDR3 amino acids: CASTRAADEQYF. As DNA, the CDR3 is TGTGCCAGCACCCGTGCTGCGGATGAGCAGTACTTC.

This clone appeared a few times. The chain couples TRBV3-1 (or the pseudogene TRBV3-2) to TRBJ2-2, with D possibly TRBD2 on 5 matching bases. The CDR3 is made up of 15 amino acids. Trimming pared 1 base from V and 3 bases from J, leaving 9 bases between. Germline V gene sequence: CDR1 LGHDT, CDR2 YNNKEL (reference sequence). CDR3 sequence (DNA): TGTGCCAGCAGCCAAGCGCTAGCCCACACCGGGGAGCTGTTTTTT. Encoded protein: CASSQALAHTGELFF.

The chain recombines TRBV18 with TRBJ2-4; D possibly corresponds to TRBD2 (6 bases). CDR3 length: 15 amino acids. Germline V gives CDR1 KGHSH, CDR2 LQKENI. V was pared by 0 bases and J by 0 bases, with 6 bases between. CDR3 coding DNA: TGTGCCAGCTCACCACCGGGGGGAGCCAAAAACATTCAGTACTTC. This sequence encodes CASSPPGGAKNIQYF.

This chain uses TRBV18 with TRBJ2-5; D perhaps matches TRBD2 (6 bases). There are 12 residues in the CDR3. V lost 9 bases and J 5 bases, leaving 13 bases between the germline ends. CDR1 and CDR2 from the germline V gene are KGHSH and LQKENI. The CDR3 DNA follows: TGTGCCAGTGAGGGAGGACTGGAGACCCAGTACTTC. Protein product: CASEGGLETQYF.

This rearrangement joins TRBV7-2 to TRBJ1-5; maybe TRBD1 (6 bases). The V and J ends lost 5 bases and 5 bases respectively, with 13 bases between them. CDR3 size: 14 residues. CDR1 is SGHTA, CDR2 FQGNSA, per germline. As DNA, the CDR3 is TGTGCCAGCAGCCATGGACAGAGAGATCAGCCCCAGCATTTT. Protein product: CASSHGQRDQPQHF.

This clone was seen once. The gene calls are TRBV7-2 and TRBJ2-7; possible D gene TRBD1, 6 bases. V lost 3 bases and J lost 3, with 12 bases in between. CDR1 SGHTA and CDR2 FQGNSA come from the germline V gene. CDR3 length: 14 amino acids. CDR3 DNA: TGTGCCAGCAGCTTTGGGGGCGCGCGCTACGAGCAGTACTTC. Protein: CASSFGGARYEQYF.

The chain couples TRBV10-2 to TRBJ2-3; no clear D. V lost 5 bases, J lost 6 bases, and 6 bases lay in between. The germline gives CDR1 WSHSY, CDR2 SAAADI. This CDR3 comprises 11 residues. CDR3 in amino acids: CASSRSDTQYF. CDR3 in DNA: TGCGCCAGCAGTCGGTCCGATACGCAGTATTTT.

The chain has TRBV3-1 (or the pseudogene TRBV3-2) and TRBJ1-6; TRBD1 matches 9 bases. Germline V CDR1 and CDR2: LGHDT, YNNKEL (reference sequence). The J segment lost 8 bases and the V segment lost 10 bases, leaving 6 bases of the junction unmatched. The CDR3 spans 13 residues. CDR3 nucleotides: TGTGCCACCCAGGGGGACAGGGATTCACCCCTCCACTTT. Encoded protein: CATQGDRDSPLHF.

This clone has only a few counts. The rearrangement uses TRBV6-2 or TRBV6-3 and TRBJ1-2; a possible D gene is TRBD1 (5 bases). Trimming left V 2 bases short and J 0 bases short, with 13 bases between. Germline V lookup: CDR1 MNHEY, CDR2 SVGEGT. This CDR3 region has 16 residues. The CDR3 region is CASSYGARATNYGYTF. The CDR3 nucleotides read TGTGCCAGCAGTTACGGCGCCAGGGCCACTAACTATGGCTACACCTTC.